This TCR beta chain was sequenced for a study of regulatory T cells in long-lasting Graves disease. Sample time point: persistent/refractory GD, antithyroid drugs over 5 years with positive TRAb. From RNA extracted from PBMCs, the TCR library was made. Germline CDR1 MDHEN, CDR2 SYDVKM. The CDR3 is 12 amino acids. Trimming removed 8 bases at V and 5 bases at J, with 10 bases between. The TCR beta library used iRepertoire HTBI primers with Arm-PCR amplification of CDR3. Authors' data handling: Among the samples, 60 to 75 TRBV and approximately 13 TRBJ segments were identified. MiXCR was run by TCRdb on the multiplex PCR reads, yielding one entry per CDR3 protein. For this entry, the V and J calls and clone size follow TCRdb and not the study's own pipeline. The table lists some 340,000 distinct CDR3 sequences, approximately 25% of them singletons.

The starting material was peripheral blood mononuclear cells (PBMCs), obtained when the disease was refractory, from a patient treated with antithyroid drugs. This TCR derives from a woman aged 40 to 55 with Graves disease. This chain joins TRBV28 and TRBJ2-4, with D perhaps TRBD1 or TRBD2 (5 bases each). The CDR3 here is CASLGTQNIQYF. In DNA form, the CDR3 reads TGTGCCAGCCTCGGGACCCAAAACATTCAGTACTTC. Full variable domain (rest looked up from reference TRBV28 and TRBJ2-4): DVKVTQSSRYLVKRTGEKVFLECVQDMDHENMFWYRQDPGLGLRLIYFSYDVKMKEKGDIPEGYSVSREKKERFSLILESASTNQTSMYLCASLGTQNIQYFGAGTRLSVL.